The source of this TCR beta chain is a study of blood T cell repertoires in COVID-19. Germline V lookup: CDR1 SGDLS, CDR2 YYNGEE. There are 14 residues in the CDR3. The V end was cut by 3 bases, the J end by 1 base, with 10 bases between. The protocol was immunoSEQ multiplex PCR, while the TCRdb copy is restricted to in-frame clones and leaves out a portion. The table has approximately 220,000 clones, 84% seen once. All enrollees were roughly 18 to 90 years old and from roughly 26 US areas. The origin of this receptor is a woman aged 40 to 49 who had recovered from COVID-19. Specimen: PBMCs or T cells enriched from blood (not recorded which). The chain is built from TRBV9 and TRBJ1-2, with D possibly being TRBD1 (6 bases). CDR3 DNA: TGTGCCAGCAGCGCAGTACAGGGTAACTATGGCTACACCTTC. It specifies CASSAVQGNYGYTF.